This T cell receptor beta chain was sequenced during a study of CD8+ T cells in alopecia areata. Study information: For the treated group, dosing was oral tofacitinib at 5 to 10 mg twice daily. Whole-study results and caveats: Higher clonality was seen in lesional scalp than in normal scalp, especially in alopecia totalis/universalis.

cDNA reverse transcribed from extracted RNA served as the sequencing template. The data were produced by immunoSEQ multiplex PCR, yet TCRdb's version contains in-frame clones alone and is incomplete. There are hundreds of thousands of clones in the sample; roughly two fifths occur only once, and 0.48% lies in the top ten. The treatment: oral pan-JAK inhibitor, 5-10 mg twice daily. The CDR3 sequence is 14 residues long. Germline V gene lookup returns CDR1 SGDLS and CDR2 YYNGEE. The germline V and J ends were trimmed by 2 bases and 3 bases, with 9 bases remaining between them. This clone has just a few counts. The antigen is undetermined.

This clonotype originated in a human donor with alopecia areata. Here the sequenced sample was CD4+ T cells sorted from blood, taken around week 31, from a patient treated with tofacitinib. This rearrangement joins TRBV9 to TRBJ1-3; D unclear. CDR3 region: CASSVTVYGNTIYF. The DNA of the CDR3 is TGTGCCAGCAGCGTCACAGTTTATGGAAACACCATATATTTT.